A selection of T cell receptor beta chains follows, all from one sample in a study of blood T cell repertoires in COVID-19. Clones were sequenced by immunoSEQ multiplex PCR, and TCRdb holds only the in-frame ones, with some missing. The sample has tens of thousands of clones, about nine tenths seen once; the top ten hold 6.5% to 8.5%. Sequenced material: peripheral blood. Every receptor here comes from a man between 18 and 35 years old with COVID-19, enrolled during active disease. The CDR3 runs from the conserved cysteine through the conserved F or W. A D gene is named only where the DNA matches it firmly. Part of the rows lack a size; the others show once, few, many or a class for expanded clones.

d_call j_call v_call clone_size cdr3_aa
- TRBJ2-1 TRBV28 once CASSLIVAYEYNEQFF
TRBD1 TRBJ2-5 TRBV27 once CASRNPTGAMETQYF
- TRBJ1-2 TRBV6-1 few CASSDRGQSGGYTF
- TRBJ2-5 TRBV28 once CASSFRGGETQYF
- TRBJ2-5 TRBV21-1 - CASSKDSLAGGQLQETQYF
- TRBJ2-2 TRBV9 - CASSLGRNTGELFF
- TRBJ2-2 TRBV21-1 - CASSKCLKNQDREPGELFF
- TRBJ2-5 TRBV30 - CAWRQGSWETQYF
- TRBJ2-7 TRBV27 - CASSLDRRDPTYEQYF
TRBD1 TRBJ1-4 TRBV19 - CASSPWTGSNEKLFF
- TRBJ2-7 TRBV5-6 - CASSLITGSPYEQYF
- TRBJ1-2 TRBV5-4 few CASSSIRNYGYTF
- TRBJ2-1 TRBV14 - CASSQEARANEQFF
- TRBJ1-3 TRBV7-9 once CASLPTVRGNTIYF
TRBD2 TRBJ2-5 TRBV11-2 - CASSLAGAETQYF
- TRBJ2-7 TRBV30 - CARKVQVLSKYF
TRBD1 TRBJ1-6 TRBV6-2/TRBV6-3 - CASSYSLIPGQGIYNSPLHF
- TRBJ1-3 TRBV12-3/TRBV12-4 - CASSFRSGTIYF
TRBD1 TRBJ2-7 TRBV6-2/TRBV6-3 - CASSFHTGDPSYEQYF
- TRBJ2-2 TRBV12-3/TRBV12-4 - CASSFQYTGELFF
TRBD1 TRBJ1-2 TRBV7-3 - CASSQEPDRVPSSNYGYTF
- TRBJ2-2 TRBV15 - CATSRSLGLLNTGELFF
- TRBJ1-6 TRBV27 - CATQRGAYNSPLHF
- TRBJ2-2 TRBV18 - CASSPGGDTGELFF
- TRBJ2-3 TRBV14 - CASSQRWESTDTQYF
TRBD1 TRBJ1-5 TRBV10-3 - CAISRQGARQPQHF
- TRBJ2-1 TRBV9 - CASSVEPDEQFF
TRBD2 TRBJ2-7 TRBV10-1 - CASSVGKREVDEQYF
TRBD2 TRBJ2-7 TRBV6-5 - CGKRECSYEQYF
TRBD1 TRBJ1-5 TRBV28 - CASSSDRVNQPQHF
TRBD1 TRBJ2-7 TRBV12-3/TRBV12-4 - CASSLRQGSEQYF
- TRBJ1-6 TRBV3-1/TRBV3-2 - CASSQPANSPLHF
- TRBJ1-2 TRBV28 - CASSLFRQSAGYTF
TRBD2 TRBJ2-3 TRBV3-1/TRBV3-2 - CASSQGLAGVIRNTQYF
TRBD1 TRBJ1-2 TRBV7-9 few CASSPDRLNWGYTF
- TRBJ1-2 TRBV25-1 - CASSEYGRGSGYTF
- TRBJ2-1 TRBV6-1 - CASSEDRTVSFF